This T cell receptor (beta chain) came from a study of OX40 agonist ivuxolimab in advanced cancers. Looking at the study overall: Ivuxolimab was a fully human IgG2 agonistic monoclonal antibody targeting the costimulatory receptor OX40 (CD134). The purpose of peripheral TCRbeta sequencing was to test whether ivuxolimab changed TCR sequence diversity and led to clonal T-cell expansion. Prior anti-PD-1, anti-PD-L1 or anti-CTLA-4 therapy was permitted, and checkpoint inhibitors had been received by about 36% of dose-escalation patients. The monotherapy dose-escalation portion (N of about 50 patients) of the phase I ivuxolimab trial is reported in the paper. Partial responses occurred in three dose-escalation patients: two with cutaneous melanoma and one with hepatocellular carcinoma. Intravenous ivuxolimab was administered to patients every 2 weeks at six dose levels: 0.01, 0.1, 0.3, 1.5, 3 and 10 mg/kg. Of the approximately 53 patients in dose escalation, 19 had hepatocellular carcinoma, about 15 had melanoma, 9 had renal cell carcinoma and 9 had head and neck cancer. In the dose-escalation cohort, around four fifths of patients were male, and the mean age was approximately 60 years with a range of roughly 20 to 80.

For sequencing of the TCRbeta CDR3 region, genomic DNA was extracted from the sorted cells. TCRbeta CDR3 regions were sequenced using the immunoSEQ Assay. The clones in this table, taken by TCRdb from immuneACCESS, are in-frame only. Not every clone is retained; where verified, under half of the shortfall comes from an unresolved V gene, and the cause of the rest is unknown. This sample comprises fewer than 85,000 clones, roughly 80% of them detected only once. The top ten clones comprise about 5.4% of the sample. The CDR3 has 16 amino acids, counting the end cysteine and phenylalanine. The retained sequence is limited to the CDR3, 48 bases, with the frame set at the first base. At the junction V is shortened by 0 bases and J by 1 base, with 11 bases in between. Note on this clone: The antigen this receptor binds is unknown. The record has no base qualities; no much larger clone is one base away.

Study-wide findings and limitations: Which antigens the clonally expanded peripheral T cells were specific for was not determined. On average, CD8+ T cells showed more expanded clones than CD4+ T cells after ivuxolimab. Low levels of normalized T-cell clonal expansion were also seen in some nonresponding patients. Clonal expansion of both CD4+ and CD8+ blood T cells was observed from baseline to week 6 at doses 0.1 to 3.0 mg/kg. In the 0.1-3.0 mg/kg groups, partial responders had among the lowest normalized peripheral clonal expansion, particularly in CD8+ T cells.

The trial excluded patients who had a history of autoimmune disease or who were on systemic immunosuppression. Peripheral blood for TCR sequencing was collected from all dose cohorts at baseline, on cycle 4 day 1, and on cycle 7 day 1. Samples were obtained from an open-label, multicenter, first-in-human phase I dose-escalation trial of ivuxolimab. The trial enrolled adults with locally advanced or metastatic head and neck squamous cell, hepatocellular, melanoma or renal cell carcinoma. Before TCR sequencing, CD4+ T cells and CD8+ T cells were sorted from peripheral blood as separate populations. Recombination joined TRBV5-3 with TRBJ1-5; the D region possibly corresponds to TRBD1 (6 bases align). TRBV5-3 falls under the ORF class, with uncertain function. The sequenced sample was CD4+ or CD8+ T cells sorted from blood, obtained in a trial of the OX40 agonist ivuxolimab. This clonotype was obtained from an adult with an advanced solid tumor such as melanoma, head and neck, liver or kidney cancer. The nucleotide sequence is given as TGTGCCAGAAGCTTGGTCTTAACAGGGAGCAATCAGCCCCAGCATTTT. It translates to CARSLVLTGSNQPQHF.